This TCR beta chain was observed in a study of T cell responses to AZD1222 COVID-19 vaccine. Germline V CDR1 and CDR2: SGHVS, FNYEAQ. This CDR3 has 14 residues. The germline V and J ends were trimmed by 5 bases and 5 bases, with 15 bases remaining between them. Second-dose groups at about 4 or about 12 weeks were pooled. Study results and limitations: Spike-specific TCR breadth and depth grew following two AZD1222 doses. Seropositive at baseline were only six AZD1222 recipients.

In regard to this clone: Its antigen is as yet unknown.

Clones were sequenced by immunoSEQ multiplex PCR, and TCRdb holds only the in-frame ones, with some missing. The table shows 70,000 to 95,000 clones, with approximately 90% occurring only once. The clonotype was recovered from an adult who received the AZD1222 COVID-19 vaccine. The genes are TRBV7-6 and TRBJ2-5, with a tentative D call TRBD1 (5 bases). Sequencing was performed on peripheral blood, taken 28 days after the second AZD1222 dose. The CDR3 DNA reads TGTGCCAGCAGCGACCAGGGATCCGGGGAGACCCAGTACTTC. It yields the protein CASSDQGSGETQYF.